These 14 T cell receptor beta chains share one sample of origin, sequenced in a study of blood T cell repertoires in COVID-19. Only in-frame clones appear in the TCRdb table, and some are missing; sequencing was by immunoSEQ multiplex PCR. The sample includes roughly 150,000 clones, approximately 87% of them seen just once. The sequenced sample consisted of peripheral blood. Receptor source: a woman in her seventies with COVID-19, enrolled during active disease.

CDR3 DNA: TGTGCCAGCAGTTCCCTCCCACAGGGGGCTCAGCCCCAGCATTTT. Its protein product is CASSSLPQGAQPQHF. This rearrangement joins TRBV6-6 to TRBJ1-5; 9 bases align to TRBD1. In germline, CDR1 is MNHNY, CDR2 SVGAGI (reference sequence). V was pared by 4 bases and J by 6 bases, with 7 bases of the junction left unmatched. The CDR3 contains 15 residues.

This clone was counted a single time. The CDR3, as DNA: TGTGCCAGCGGCGGACGAAAGCGGTACCAAGAGACCCAGTACTTC. Amino acids: CASGGRKRYQETQYF. The chain carries TRBV6-6 and TRBJ2-5; possible D gene TRBD2, 5 bases. Trimming left V 8 bases short and J 0 bases short, with 16 bases between. Germline CDR1 MNHNY, CDR2 SVGAGI (reference sequence). CDR3 size: 15 residues.

The chain recombines TRBV7-2 with TRBJ2-7; D gene uncertain. There are 15 residues in the CDR3. Trimming removed 0 bases at V and 2 bases at J, with 11 bases between. Looked up from germline, CDR1 is SGHTA and CDR2 is FQGNSA. CDR3 nucleotide sequence: TGTGCCAGCAGCTTAGCGCATTCCAGCGCCTACGAGCAGTACTTC. Translated: CASSLAHSSAYEQYF.

The count of this clone is one. V and J are TRBV6-5 and TRBJ2-1; possibly TRBD2 for D (7 bases). V shed 10 bases and J shed 8 bases, with 18 bases lying between them. The CDR3 spans 13 residues. Germline V CDR1 and CDR2: MNHEY, SVGAGI. The CDR3 is CATSRGGPDEQFF. The DNA of the CDR3 is TGTGCCACGTCGAGGGGGGGGCCAGATGAGCAGTTCTTC.

In DNA, the CDR3 is TGTGCCAGCAGCGCCAGCATTGAGACTTCGCCCCTCCACTTT. The encoded protein is CASSASIETSPLHF. The rearrangement links TRBV9 to TRBJ1-6; D is uncertain. This CDR3 is 14 amino acids long. The germline gives CDR1 SGDLS, CDR2 YYNGEE. V was pared by 3 bases and J by 13 bases, with 17 bases between.

A single count supports this clone. V usage is TRBV28 and J usage is TRBJ1-2; 7 positions agree with TRBD1. The V gene's germline CDR1 is MDHEN and CDR2 SYDVKM. This CDR3 is 16 amino acids long. After removal of 2 bases from V and 6 bases from J, the junction contained 12 bases not matched to a gene. The CDR3 bases are TGTGCCAGCAGTTTACCCTCGGCAGGGGGGAAGCATGGCTACACCTTC. Translated, it gives CASSLPSAGGKHGYTF.

This clone was counted only a few times. CDR3 region: CASSPGGFSDTQYF. CDR3 bases: TGCGCCAGCAGCCCGGGGGGGTTTTCAGATACGCAGTATTTT. The chain combines TRBV5-1 with TRBJ2-3; 8 bases agree with TRBD2. This CDR3 has 14 residues. Trimming at V came to 4 bases and at J to 4 bases, leaving 5 bases not matched to a gene. Germline CDR1 SGHRS, CDR2 YFSETQ.

J is TRBJ1-1 and V is TRBV10-3; perhaps TRBD1 as D (5 bases). V lost 3 bases and J lost 1, with 12 bases in between. The CDR3 covers 15 residues. Germline-derived CDR1 and CDR2 are ENHRY and SYGVKD. The CDR3 region is CAISDGQGENTEAFF. The DNA of the CDR3 is TGTGCCATCAGTGATGGGCAGGGTGAGAACACTGAAGCTTTCTTT.

The J gene is TRBJ2-1, the V gene TRBV10-3; 7 bases match TRBD2. Germline CDR1 reads ENHRY; CDR2 reads SYGVKD. J gave up 7 bases and V 8 bases, and 14 bases lay outside the gene matches. There are 15 residues in the CDR3. Here the CDR3 DNA reads TGTGCCATCGGGGGGGTGAGCGTCACGGGTAATGAGCAGTTCTTC. Protein: CAIGGVSVTGNEQFF.

This chain connects TRBV7-9 to TRBJ2-7; no clear D. Trimming took 4 bases from V and 1 from J, leaving 8 bases between them. Germline CDR1 is SEHNR and CDR2 is FQNEAQ (reference sequence). The CDR3 runs to 13 residues. CDR3 nucleotide sequence: TGTGCCAGCAGCTCAGTCCAGTCCTACGAGCAGTACTTC. As protein: CASSSVQSYEQYF.

V gene TRBV7-2 combines with J gene TRBJ2-6; TRBD1 aligns across 8 bases. CDR1 and CDR2 (germline): SGHTA, FQGNSA. This CDR3 spans 15 amino acids. V lost 3 bases, J lost 6 bases, and 4 bases stayed unmatched. The CDR3 protein is CASSFGQGQANVLTF. Here the CDR3 DNA reads TGTGCCAGCAGCTTCGGACAGGGTCAGGCCAACGTCCTGACTTTC.

This rearrangement joins TRBV30 to TRBJ1-2; D is possibly TRBD1 (6 bases). The germline V and J ends were trimmed by 3 bases and 3 bases, with 23 bases remaining between them. The germline gives CDR1 GTSNPN, CDR2 SVGIG (reference sequence). The CDR3 totals 17 residues. CDR3 sequence (DNA): TGTGCCTGGAGCCTCCGTGCCACAGGGTTTGTCGACTATGGCTACACCTTC. Amino acids: CAWSLRATGFVDYGYTF.

V and J are TRBV10-3 and TRBJ1-2, with 9 bases identical to TRBD1. With V trimmed by 10 bases and J by 2 bases, 8 bases remained unmatched. The CDR3 consists of 14 residues. Germline-derived CDR1 and CDR2 are ENHRY and SYGVKD. The CDR3 nucleotides are TGTGCCACCTGCGACGGGACAGGGAACTATGGCTACACCTTC. This sequence encodes CATCDGTGNYGYTF.

V usage is TRBV9 and J usage is TRBJ2-2, with 7 positions matching TRBD1. The junction had 5 bases not matched to a gene; V was cut back by 2 bases and J by 4 bases. The CDR3 consists of 15 residues. CDR1 is SGDLS and CDR2 is YYNGEE in the germline V gene. DNA for the CDR3: TGTGCCAGCAGCGTCGGACAGGCGGGCACCGGGGAGCTGTTTTTT. Translation: CASSVGQAGTGELFF.